This T cell receptor beta chain was identified in a study of T cell responses to AZD1222 COVID-19 vaccine (dated by TCRdb to the early 2020s). Study-wide context: AZD1222 recipients given second doses at about 4 weeks or at about 12 weeks were pooled, since spike-specific TCR depth and breadth were not found to differ between the two schedules. Trial participants were enrolled by age into subgroups of 18-55, 56-69 and 70-plus years, and roughly 150, 30 and 60 TCR-sequenced participants, respectively, were included in these subgroups. TCR sequencing was performed for roughly 250 trial participants, of whom roughly 200 were given two doses of AZD1222 and some 26 were given two doses of MenACWY control vaccine. Overall results and qualifications from the work: Epitopes outside the regions mutated in the B.1.351 and B.1.1.7 variants were reportedly recognized by nearly half of the unique spike-specific TCRs. Most participants were white British and females outnumbered males, and the authors suggested that clonal diversity may have been underestimated. After two AZD1222 doses, both the breadth and the depth of spike-specific TCRs were significantly higher than at day 0 and than in MenACWY recipients. The whole spike protein was spanned by vaccine-associated CD4 TCRs, and dominant responses were seen in regions 160-218 and 743-854. Only a handful of AZD1222 recipients were SARS-CoV-2 seropositive at baseline, limiting conclusions about previously exposed vaccinees. In the small 56-69-year group, the increase in depth fell short of significance, most likely because of low power. Because no samples from the day 14 peak response were available, repertoires could be characterized only after the peak T cell response.

As concerns this clone: Its antigen target is currently unknown. No per-base quality is available; no much larger clone lies one base away.

The CDR3 runs 12 residues from the cysteine to the phenylalanine. Only the CDR3 DNA stays, 36 bases, in frame from base 1. Reading the germline V gene gives CDR1 LGHNA and CDR2 YSLEER. Trimming takes 4 bases from V and 8 bases from J, and the germline ends sit 9 bases apart. The CDR3 regions of human TCRbeta chains were analyzed by immunosequencing. For the original study's pipeline: TCRs in the repertoires were compared against a reference library of SARS-CoV-2-specific TCRs that had been generated with the MIRA antigen-specificity platform. Breadth was defined as the fraction of unique TCRs that were SARS-CoV-2-associated, and depth was defined as the fraction of total T cells that were SARS-CoV-2-associated. Using the MIRA data, every spike-specific TCR was mapped to the spike region that the TCR reacted to and assigned to either a CD4 or a CD8 class. Log10-transformed breadth and depth values were compared by one-way ANOVA with Sidak's multiple comparisons tests. This immuneACCESS table, as held by TCRdb, lists in-frame sequences with V and J called but not all clones. Of the missing ones, under half trace to an unresolved V gene in checked studies; the others have no known cause. V, J and clone size derive from that table, while D and trimming were established from the DNA sequence. The table for this sample lists about 72,000 clones; more than 80% of them were counted only once. Roughly 2.7% of the sample is taken by the ten largest.

The time point label of this sample denotes: baseline before first vaccination. Samples from vaccinated people were obtained from the UK trials COV001 and COV002, which included a single-blind randomized controlled phase 2/3 trial of AZD1222 (ChAdOx1 nCoV-19) in healthy adults. For TCRbeta chain sequencing, PBMC samples were collected from trial participants at day 0 and at day 28 after the second dose. This TCR derives from an adult in good health. Sequenced here: peripheral blood, sampled on day 0 of AZD1222 vaccination. The rearrangement combines TRBV4-3 with TRBJ2-1, with the D gene uncertain. The DNA is as follows: TGCGCCAGCAGCCTCGGAAGGGATGAGCAGTTCTTC. It encodes CASSLGRDEQFF.